Below, 8 T cell receptor beta chains from the same sample are listed, as sequenced in a study of cytomegalovirus exposure and HLA in healthy donors. 13 Jbeta primers and 60 Vbeta primers were used for the PCR. Sequencing was performed with immunoSEQ multiplex PCR; in TCRdb, only in-frame clones are kept and a portion is missing. The sample includes under 140,000 clones, 70% to 90% seen only once; the top ten take around 2%. Sequences were obtained from PBMCs. These TCRs come from a man aged 35 to 55 in good health and CMV-seronegative.

The chain has TRBV28 and TRBJ2-7; TRBD1 is a possible D gene (6 bases). V was trimmed by 5 bases and J by 9 bases, leaving 17 bases between them. CDR3 length equals 13 residues. The germline V gene encodes CDR1 MDHEN and CDR2 SYDVKM. The DNA of the CDR3 is TGTGCCAGCAGTCCCTACACGGACAGTCCGCAGTACTTC. Its translation is CASSPYTDSPQYF.

The chain joins TRBV18 to TRBJ2-1, with a possible D match to TRBD2 (6 bases). This CDR3 has 15 residues. Germline values: CDR1 KGHSH, CDR2 LQKENI. V dropped 1 base and J dropped 8 bases, with 15 bases sitting between them. CDR3 region: CASSPLAANGDEQFF. In DNA, the CDR3 is TGTGCCAGCTCACCACTAGCGGCGAACGGGGATGAGCAGTTCTTC. The variable domain in full, completed from reference TRBV18 and TRBJ2-1, reads NAGVMQNPRHLVRRRGQEARLRCSPMKGHSHVYWYRQLPEEGLKFMVYLQKENIIDESGMPKERFSAEFPKEGPSILRIQQVVRGDSAAYFCASSPLAANGDEQFFGPGTRLTVL.

The V call is TRBV7-2, the J call TRBJ2-5; D is undetermined. Per the germline V gene, CDR1 is SGHTA and CDR2 is FQGNSA. The CDR3 consists of 15 residues. Trimming took off 5 bases at V and 2 bases at J, with 15 bases between the two ends. CDR3: CASSPGSLPQETQYF. Here the CDR3 DNA reads TGTGCCAGCAGCCCCGGGTCCCTACCTCAAGAGACCCAGTACTTC.

V usage is TRBV19 and J usage is TRBJ2-1; D may be TRBD2 (6 bases). Trimming left V 7 bases short and J 6 bases short, with 16 bases between. The CDR3 runs 14 residues. The V gene's germline CDR1 is LNHDA and CDR2 SQIVND (reference sequence). CDR3 in DNA: TGTGCCAGTAACCCCAGCAGGACTACCAATGAGCAGTTCTTC. Protein: CASNPSRTTNEQFF.

V is TRBV5-6 and J is TRBJ2-3; no clear D gene. Trimming left V 3 bases short and J 1 base short, with 21 bases between. CDR3 length: 18 residues. Germline CDR1 SGHDT, CDR2 YYEEEE. The CDR3 region is CASSSRLAGGLRTDTQYF. DNA of the CDR3: TGTGCCAGCAGCTCCCGCTTAGCCGGCGGCCTCCGCACAGATACGCAGTATTTT.

The chain recombines TRBV11-2 with TRBJ1-3, with D perhaps TRBD1 (6 bases). Trimming removed 5 bases from V and 4 bases from J, with 15 bases in between. The CDR3 consists of 15 residues. The germline gives CDR1 SGHAT, CDR2 FQNNGV. The CDR3 nucleotides are TGTGCCAGCAGCCGAAAACAGGGAGTAGGAAACACCATATATTTT. Translation gives CASSRKQGVGNTIYF.

The chain uses TRBV9 and TRBJ1-6; D is ambiguous. The germline V gene has CDR1 SGDLS and CDR2 YYNGEE. Between the trimmed V and J ends, which lost 0 bases and 11 bases, there was a span of 12 bases. CDR3 size: 14 residues. For the CDR3, the DNA is TGTGCCAGCAGCGTAGCTCCAGGTCAGACACCCCTCCACTTT. This encodes CASSVAPGQTPLHF.

The CDR3 sequence: CASSSAGPNTEAFF. Here the CDR3 DNA reads TGCGCCAGCAGCTCGGCGGGGCCGAACACTGAAGCTTTCTTT. V and J are TRBV5-1 and TRBJ1-1; the D gene is possibly TRBD1 (5 bases). Germline V gene data show CDR1 as SGHRS and CDR2 as YFSETQ. V lost 3 bases to trimming and J lost 1 base, with 10 bases between them. CDR3 length: 14 residues.